This T cell receptor (beta chain) came from a study of blood T cell repertoires in COVID-19 (TCRdb year 2020). General notes on the study: Collaborator samples came from the United States, Italy and Spain and covered acute and convalescent phases of COVID-19. Where HLA class I and class II types were available, the types were taken from metadata supplied by the sample provider, not from assay-based typing. The samples were drawn from two sources: the first 160 participants of the ongoing ImmuneRACE study, and over 950 subjects contributed by 6 global collaborators. Sample metadata almost always included a de-identified subject ID, COVID-19 status, age in years and sex. The repertoires were released in a freely available public database meant as a resource for research on the immune response to SARS-CoV-2. Subjects who had been exposed to COVID-19, were actively infected with it, or had recovered from it provided the deeply sampled blood TCRbeta repertoires that made up the dataset. The prospective study material was composed of cDNA or gDNA derived from T cells, B-cell-depleted T cells, or PBMCs.

Summary of the overall study and its limitations: The amount of clinical and demographic metadata varied by source and participant and was provided uncurated.

TCRbeta CDR3 regions were amplified from genomic DNA by means of the immunoSEQ Assay, a bias-controlled multiplex PCR. The authors' pipeline ran thus. The number of nucleated cells in each sample was estimated by amplification of reference gene primers within the assay. To quantify the absolute abundance of each unique TCRbeta CDR3 rearrangement, sequence reads were collapsed and filtered. For each sample, productive Simpson clonality was calculated by taking the square root of Simpson's diversity index across productive rearrangements. TCRdb limited this immuneACCESS table to in-frame rearrangements with V and J called. A share of clones is missing; checked studies link under half to unresolved V genes, and the rest is unexplained. V and J calls and clone size are copied from that table; D and trimming were computed from the DNA. The sample table records 200,000 to 300,000 clones; around 89% of these occur just once. Of the sample, approximately 4% falls within the top ten clones.

Spanning cysteine to phenylalanine, the CDR3 consists of 14 amino acids. CDR3 DNA only is kept here, 42 bases in frame from base 1. Clipping removes 5 bases from V and 2 bases from J, with 2 as the unmatched junction base count. Taken from the germline V gene, the CDR1 and CDR2 loops are SGHRS and YFSETQ. Each collaborating institution followed its own protocols to collect whole blood in K2EDTA tubes. For TCRbeta analysis, collaborators shipped samples as frozen whole blood, isolated PBMCs, or DNA extracted from either of those sample types. This clone was detected only once. No antigen is known for it. Base qualities are missing; no much larger clone stands one base away.

Sequenced material: peripheral blood. The receptor chain draws on TRBV5-1 and TRBJ2-3; 10 central bases correspond to TRBD2. The origin of this receptor is a woman in her thirties or forties with acute or convalescent COVID-19. The DNA reads TGCGCCAGCAGTACTAGCGGGGCCACAGATACGCAGTATTTT. The translation is CASSTSGATDTQYF. Beyond the CDR3, the reference TRBV5-1 and TRBJ2-3 genes provide the residues; the full variable domain reads: KAGVTQTPRYLIKTRGQQVTLSCSPISGHRSVSWYQQTPGQGLQFLFEYFSETQRNKGNFPGRFSGRQFSNSRSEMNVSTLELGDSALYLCASSTSGATDTQYFGPGTRLTVL.